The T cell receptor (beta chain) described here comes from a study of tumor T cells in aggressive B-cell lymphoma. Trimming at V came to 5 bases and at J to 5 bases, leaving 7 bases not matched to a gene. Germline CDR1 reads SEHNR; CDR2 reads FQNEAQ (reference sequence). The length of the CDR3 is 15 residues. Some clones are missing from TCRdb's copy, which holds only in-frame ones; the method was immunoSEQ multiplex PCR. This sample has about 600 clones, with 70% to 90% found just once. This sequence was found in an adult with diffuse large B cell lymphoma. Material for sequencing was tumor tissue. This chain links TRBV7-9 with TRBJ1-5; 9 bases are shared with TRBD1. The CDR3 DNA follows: TGTGCCAGCAGCCCCGGGACAGGGATATATCAGCCCCAGCATTTT. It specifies CASSPGTGIYQPQHF.